This T cell receptor beta chain was recovered during a study of graft-versus-host responses after intestinal transplantation. Study summary: Recipients obtained multivisceral, liver-intestinal, or isolated intestinal transplants.

The CDR3 runs 14 residues. Trimming took 2 bases from V and 1 from J, leaving 8 bases between them. Germline V gene lookup returns CDR1 SGHAT and CDR2 FQDESV (reference sequence). Details on this clone: Its target is unknown.

Whole-study findings and limits: Peak levels of circulating GvH clones tracked with early post-transplant HvG declines. When patients had graft-donor T cell macrochimerism, their allografts held high graft-versus-host to host-versus-graft clonal ratios.

TCRdb keeps only in-frame clones here, not all; method: immunoSEQ multiplex PCR. There are 96,000 or so clones in the sample; roughly 90% occur only once, and more than 0.15% lies in the top ten. V and J are TRBV11-1 and TRBJ1-1; D not certain. Here the sequenced sample was unstimulated CD4+ T cells sorted from spleen or lymph node cells, taken before intestinal transplant. This receptor was obtained from a human donor who received an intestinal transplant. The CDR3 coding sequence is TGTGCCAGCAGCTTACTCAGTTCGAACACTGAAGCTTTCTTT. It codes for CASSLLSSNTEAFF.